A selection of T cell receptor beta chains follows, all from one sample in a study of OX40 agonist ivuxolimab in advanced cancers. Using immunoSEQ multiplex PCR, the repertoire was profiled, and TCRdb retains in-frame clones only, with some absent. The table lists 30,000 to 40,000 clones, roughly 89% of them singletons. Sequencing was performed on CD4+ or CD8+ T cells sorted from blood, taken in a trial of the OX40 agonist ivuxolimab. The receptors here all came from an adult with an advanced solid tumor such as melanoma, head and neck, liver or kidney cancer. Each CDR3 is given with its conserved first and last residue. A D gene is named only where the DNA matches it firmly. Size is omitted from some rows. Given values are once, few, many or a class for expanded clones.

TRBV4-1	TRBD1	.	TRBJ1-5	CASSQEGQGTNQPQHF	TGCGCCAGCAGCCAAGAGGGACAGGGCACGAATCAGCCCCAGCATTTT
TRBV11-2	.	few	TRBJ2-5	CASSFSSGYQETQYF	TGTGCCAGCAGCTTCTCTTCGGGGTACCAAGAGACCCAGTACTTC
TRBV28	.	.	TRBJ1-2	CASSLGLWGPYGYTF	TGTGCCAGCAGTTTAGGCCTCTGGGGCCCCTATGGCTACACCTTC
TRBV5-6	TRBD2	.	TRBJ2-1	CASSLDGTSGSQSYNEQFF	TGTGCCAGCAGCTTGGATGGGACTAGCGGGAGCCAGTCCTACAATGAGCAGTTCTTC
TRBV9	.	once	TRBJ2-7	CAIKNGTVTYEQYF	TGTGCCATAAAAAATGGGACGGTCACCTACGAGCAGTACTTC
TRBV27	TRBD2	.	TRBJ2-3	CASSFVTSGGATDTQYF	TGTGCCAGCAGTTTCGTGACTAGCGGGGGGGCCACAGATACGCAGTATTTT
TRBV7-8	.	.	TRBJ1-1	CASSLAGGEAFF	TGTGCCAGCAGCTTAGCTGGGGGTGAAGCTTTCTTT
TRBV19	.	.	TRBJ2-7	CASSAGAGVYEQYF	TGTGCCAGTAGTGCAGGGGCCGGGGTTTACGAGCAGTACTTC
TRBV7-8	.	.	TRBJ1-6	CASSLAGGSNSPLHF	TGTGCCAGCAGCTTAGCGGGGGGCTCAAATTCACCCCTCCACTTT
TRBV21-1	.	.	TRBJ2-3	CASSLREDTQYF	TGTGCCAGCAGCCTACGGGAGGATACGCAGTATTTT
TRBV5-4	.	.	TRBJ1-5	CASSLYPEGNQPQHF	TGTGCCAGCAGCTTGTATCCCGAGGGGAATCAGCCCCAGCATTTT
TRBV13	TRBD1	.	TRBJ2-2	CASSLTGVDTGELFF	TGTGCCAGCAGTCTGACAGGGGTGGACACCGGGGAGCTGTTTTTT
TRBV27	TRBD2	.	TRBJ2-7	CASSPRGGRVYEQYF	TGTGCCAGCAGTCCCCGCGGGGGGAGAGTCTACGAGCAGTACTTC
TRBV28	.	.	TRBJ2-7	CASSLSGSGGYEQYF	TGTGCCAGCAGTTTGTCCGGCAGTGGGGGCTACGAGCAGTACTTC
TRBV7-3	.	.	TRBJ2-1	CASSSGGGDEQFF	TGTGCCAGCAGCTCCGGCGGAGGGGATGAGCAGTTCTTC
TRBV9	.	.	TRBJ1-2	CASSNFVYGYTF	TGTGCCAGCAGCAACTTCGTCTATGGCTACACCTTC
TRBV27	.	.	TRBJ2-1	CASSSDSNNEQFF	TGTGCCAGCAGTTCCGACAGCAACAATGAGCAGTTCTTC
TRBV9	.	.	TRBJ2-6	CASSVVNSGANVLTF	TGTGCCAGCAGCGTAGTAAACTCTGGGGCCAACGTCCTGACTTTC
TRBV15	.	.	TRBJ2-3	CATSRDPLGQYF	TGTGCCACCAGCAGAGATCCCCTCGGGCAGTATTTT
TRBV4-1	.	.	TRBJ2-7	CASSQEPQGIPYEQYF	TGCGCCAGCAGCCAAGAACCACAGGGTATCCCCTACGAGCAGTACTTC
TRBV6-5	TRBD2	.	TRBJ2-7	CASSYALGGAYEQYF	TGTGCCAGCAGTTACGCTCTGGGGGGGGCCTACGAGCAGTACTTC
TRBV13	TRBD2	.	TRBJ2-3	CASSPPGLAGGWSDTQYF	TGTGCCAGCAGCCCTCCAGGACTAGCGGGAGGTTGGTCAGATACGCAGTATTTT
TRBV9	.	once	TRBJ2-2	CASSVPNTGELFF	TGTGCCAGCAGCGTCCCTAACACCGGGGAGCTGTTTTTT
TRBV6-1	.	.	TRBJ1-5	CASSEEEGYQPQHF	TGTGCCAGCAGTGAAGAAGAGGGGTATCAGCCCCAGCATTTT
TRBV5-6	.	.	TRBJ2-1	CASLRGLEQFF	TGTGCCAGCTTAAGAGGTTTGGAGCAGTTCTTC
TRBV6-1	.	.	TRBJ1-1	CASSDVGVPEAFF	TGTGCCAGCTCCGATGTGGGGGTCCCTGAAGCTTTCTTT
TRBV29-1	TRBD1	.	TRBJ2-7	CSVEEGDRGYEQYF	TGCAGCGTTGAAGAAGGGGACAGAGGCTACGAGCAGTACTTC
TRBV4-1	.	.	TRBJ2-7	CASSQRSGDLREQYF	TGCGCCAGCAGCCAAAGGTCAGGGGATTTGAGGGAGCAGTACTTC
TRBV19	TRBD2	.	TRBJ2-1	CASKRTSGYNEQFF	TGTGCCAGTAAAAGGACTAGCGGCTACAATGAGCAGTTCTTC
TRBV28	.	.	TRBJ2-3	CASSSSGSTDTQYF	TGTGCCAGCAGTTCATCGGGGAGCACAGATACGCAGTATTTT
TRBV7-8	.	.	TRBJ2-4	CASSLEDGYEDGGKNIQYF	TGTGCCAGCAGCTTAGAGGACGGGTATGAGGACGGGGGCAAAAACATTCAGTACTTC
TRBV19	TRBD2	.	TRBJ2-1	CASSIPGTSNEQFF	TGTGCCAGTAGTATACCCGGGACTAGCAATGAGCAGTTCTTC
TRBV30	.	.	TRBJ2-7	CAWSVILGGLEQYF	TGTGCCTGGAGTGTTATTTTAGGGGGGCTCGAGCAGTACTTC
TRBV25-1	TRBD2	.	TRBJ2-3	CASSESSGLAGSDTQYF	TGTGCCAGCAGTGAATCCTCGGGACTAGCGGGGTCAGATACGCAGTATTTT
TRBV7-9	TRBD1	.	TRBJ2-1	CASSLEQGDEQFF	TGTGCCAGCAGCTTAGAGCAGGGGGATGAGCAGTTCTTC
TRBV19	.	.	TRBJ2-7	CASSIEAGYEQYF	TGTGCCAGTAGTATAGAGGCAGGCTACGAGCAGTACTTC
TRBV6-5	.	.	TRBJ2-1	CASSFTGSNEQFF	TGTGCCAGCAGTTTTACAGGGTCAAATGAGCAGTTCTTC
TRBV5-4	.	.	TRBJ2-2	CASSLGRNTGELFF	TGTGCCAGCAGCTTGGGCCGGAACACCGGGGAGCTGTTTTTT
TRBV19	.	.	TRBJ2-7	CASSIATKGEQYF	TGTGCCAGTAGTATAGCTACCAAGGGAGAGCAGTACTTC
TRBV5-4	.	.	TRBJ2-7	CASSYGALGYEQYF	TGTGCCAGCAGCTATGGGGCTCTCGGTTACGAGCAGTACTTC
TRBV7-9	TRBD1	.	TRBJ2-2	CASSPTPGQGAKTGELFF	TGTGCCAGCAGCCCAACGCCGGGACAGGGGGCTAAGACCGGGGAGCTGTTTTTT
TRBV5-4	TRBD2	.	TRBJ2-3	CASSLSGGGSTDTQYF	TGTGCCAGCAGCCTAAGCGGGGGGGGATCCACAGATACGCAGTATTTT
TRBV7-6	.	.	TRBJ2-7	CASSLGSQGSFEQYF	TGTGCCAGCAGCTTAGGTTCCCAGGGGTCATTCGAGCAGTACTTC
TRBV7-9	.	.	TRBJ1-1	CASTYSGLNTEAFF	TGTGCCAGCACCTACAGCGGATTGAACACTGAAGCTTTCTTT
TRBV11-2	.	.	TRBJ2-2	CASSLVGQTPTGELFF	TGTGCCAGCAGCTTAGTTGGCCAGACACCCACCGGGGAGCTGTTTTTT
TRBV5-5	.	.	TRBJ2-1	CASSWRSFNEQFF	TGTGCCAGCAGCTGGAGAAGTTTTAATGAGCAGTTCTTC